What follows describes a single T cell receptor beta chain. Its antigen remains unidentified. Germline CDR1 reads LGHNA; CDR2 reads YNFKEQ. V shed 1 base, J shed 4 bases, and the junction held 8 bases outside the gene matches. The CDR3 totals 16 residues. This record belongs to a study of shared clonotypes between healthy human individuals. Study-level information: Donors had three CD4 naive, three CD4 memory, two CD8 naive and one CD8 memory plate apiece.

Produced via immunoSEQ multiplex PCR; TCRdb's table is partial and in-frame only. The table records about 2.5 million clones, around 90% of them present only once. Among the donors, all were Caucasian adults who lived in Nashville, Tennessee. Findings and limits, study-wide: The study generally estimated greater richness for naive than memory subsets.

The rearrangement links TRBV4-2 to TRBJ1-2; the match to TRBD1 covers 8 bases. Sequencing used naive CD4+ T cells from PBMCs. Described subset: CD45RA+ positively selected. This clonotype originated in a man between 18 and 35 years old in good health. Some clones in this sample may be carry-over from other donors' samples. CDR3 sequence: CASSQAGGQEFYGYTF. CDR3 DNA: TGTGCCAGCAGCCAAGCTGGGGGACAGGAGTTCTATGGCTACACCTTC.